This T cell receptor beta chain was observed in a study of cytomegalovirus exposure and HLA in healthy donors. Study overall: Membership in the Caucasian-associated ancestry cluster was found for about four fifths of nearly 400 genotyped donors.

With 60 Vbeta and 13 Jbeta primers, the PCR was carried out. Generated by immunoSEQ multiplex PCR, the TCRdb table keeps only in-frame clones and is missing some. The repertoire has roughly 140,000 clones, roughly 73% of them found once; the top ten carry about 15%. Broader study findings: It was reportedly the case that the classifier diagnosed cytomegalovirus status with high specificity and sensitivity. In a later analysis, most CMV-associated TCR beta chains appeared HLA-restricted.

A note on this clone: No antigen is known for it.

CDR1 and CDR2 (germline): SGHTS, YDEGEE. This CDR3 comprises 15 residues. V lost 2 bases and J lost 4, with 16 bases in between. The chain combines TRBV5-8 with TRBJ2-7, with D possibly being TRBD2 (6 bases). Sequencing was done on a sample of PBMCs. This clonotype was obtained from a human donor in good health. Here the CDR3 DNA reads TGTGCCAGCAGCTTACTGCGGGGATGGGGTTACGAGCAGTACTTC. Its translation is CASSLLRGWGYEQYF.